This TCR beta chain was profiled in a study of response to subunit inactivated influenza vaccine. TCRdb re-called the RT-PCR reads with MiXCR, one entry per CDR3 protein. The sample lists about 500,000 distinct CDR3 sequences; around 7.9% were seen once. This clonotype was seen repeatedly, ten times or more. The source material was PBMCs from blood, sampled around 25 months after vaccination. The origin of this receptor is a man between 45 and 75 years old who received an inactivated influenza vaccine.

CDR3 residues: CASSQETGNYGYTF. The CDR3 DNA reads as TGCGCCAGCAGCCAAGAGACAGGGAACTATGGCTACACCTTC. The gene calls are TRBV4-3 and TRBJ1-2; TRBD1 matches 7 bases. The CDR3 length is 14 residues. Germline CDR1 reads LGHNA; CDR2 reads YSLEER. V was clipped by 0 bases and J by 2 bases; unmatched bases: 0.